This T cell receptor beta chain was recovered during a study of long-term antiretroviral therapy in people with HIV. A v3.0 immunoSEQ assay was performed at survey level. TCRdb's table, derived via immunoSEQ multiplex PCR, lists solely in-frame clones and lacks some. The table has about 28,000 clones, roughly 94% seen once. CDR1 is SGHRS and CDR2 is YFSETQ in the germline V gene. Trimming took off 1 base at V and 3 bases at J, with 8 bases between the two ends. The CDR3 consists of 14 residues. The sequence was collected from a man in his fifties with HIV. Sequenced material: unsorted PBMCs, taken 5.3 years after starting antiretroviral therapy. This chain links TRBV5-1 with TRBJ1-5; no reliable D call. DNA for the CDR3: TGCGCCAGCAGCTTGTCCGGCACCAATCAGCCCCAGCATTTT. Protein product: CASSLSGTNQPQHF.